The clone carrying this T cell receptor beta chain has a count of ten or more. What it recognizes is unknown. Germline CDR1 SGHTA, CDR2 FQGNSA. The CDR3 sequence is 14 residues long. J lost 3 bases, V lost 0 bases, and 2 bases had no gene match. The entry originates in a study of early T cells in non-severe SARS-CoV-2 infection. Study-level information: Sequencing used unsorted whole-blood bulk RNA, so chains lack pairing.

Unique molecular identifiers tagged individual cDNA molecules. TCRdb reanalysed the 5' RACE reads using MiXCR and keeps one entry per CDR3 protein. The repertoire holds 50,000 to 75,000 distinct CDR3 sequences, with about 6% as singletons. Findings and caveats of the study: Comparison of clonotypes with VDJdb favored anti-spike CD8 responses while missing private and CD4 specificities.

Sequenced material: whole blood, taken at baseline. The receptor's source is an adult who was a healthcare worker with PCR-confirmed SARS-CoV-2 infection or an uninfected control (not recorded which). The chain links TRBV7-2 to TRBJ2-7; 7 bases are a match to TRBD1. The CDR3 loop reads CASSLAGQSYEQYF. DNA for the CDR3: TGTGCCAGCAGCTTAGCGGGACAGAGCTACGAGCAGTACTTC.